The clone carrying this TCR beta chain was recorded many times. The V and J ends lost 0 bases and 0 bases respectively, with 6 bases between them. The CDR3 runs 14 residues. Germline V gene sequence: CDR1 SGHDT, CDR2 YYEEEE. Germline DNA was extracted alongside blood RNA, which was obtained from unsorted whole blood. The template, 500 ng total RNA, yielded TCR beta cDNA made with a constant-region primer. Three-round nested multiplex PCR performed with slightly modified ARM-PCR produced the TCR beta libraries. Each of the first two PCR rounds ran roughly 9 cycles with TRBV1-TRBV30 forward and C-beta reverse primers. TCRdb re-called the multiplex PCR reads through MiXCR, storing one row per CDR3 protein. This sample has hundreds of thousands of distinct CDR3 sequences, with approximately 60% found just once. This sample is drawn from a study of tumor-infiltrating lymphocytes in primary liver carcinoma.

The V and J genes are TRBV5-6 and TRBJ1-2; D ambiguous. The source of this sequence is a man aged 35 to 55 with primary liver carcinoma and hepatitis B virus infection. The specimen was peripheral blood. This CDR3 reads CASSLEASNYGYTF. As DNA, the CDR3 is TGTGCCAGCAGCTTGGAGGCCTCTAACTATGGCTACACCTTC.